The entry that follows covers one T cell receptor (beta chain) sequence. Sample-barcoded 5' priming and a J-beta primer mix drove a second PCR of about 7 to 11 cycles. TCRdb re-analysed the 5' RACE reads in MiXCR, keeping a single row per CDR3 protein. In the table there are about 930,000 distinct CDR3 sequences, almost 30% of which are singletons. This specimen belongs to a study of blood T cells in healthy people across ages. This CDR3 contains 13 residues. The germline V and J ends were trimmed by 0 bases and 12 bases, with 15 bases remaining between them. Germline CDR1 reads DFQATT; CDR2 reads SNEGSKA (reference sequence). The data were also submitted as part of a second study, on T cells of mothers and their children. As reported in that work: Related mother-child pairs shared marginally more repertoire than unrelated pairs, though not significantly.

The receptor was isolated from a woman aged 35 to 49 in good health. This chain joins TRBV20-1 and TRBJ1-5; D ambiguous. Sequenced: blood. This CDR3 reads CSARDLTATYQHF. The CDR3 bases are TGCAGTGCTAGAGATCTTACTGCAACCTACCAGCATTTT.